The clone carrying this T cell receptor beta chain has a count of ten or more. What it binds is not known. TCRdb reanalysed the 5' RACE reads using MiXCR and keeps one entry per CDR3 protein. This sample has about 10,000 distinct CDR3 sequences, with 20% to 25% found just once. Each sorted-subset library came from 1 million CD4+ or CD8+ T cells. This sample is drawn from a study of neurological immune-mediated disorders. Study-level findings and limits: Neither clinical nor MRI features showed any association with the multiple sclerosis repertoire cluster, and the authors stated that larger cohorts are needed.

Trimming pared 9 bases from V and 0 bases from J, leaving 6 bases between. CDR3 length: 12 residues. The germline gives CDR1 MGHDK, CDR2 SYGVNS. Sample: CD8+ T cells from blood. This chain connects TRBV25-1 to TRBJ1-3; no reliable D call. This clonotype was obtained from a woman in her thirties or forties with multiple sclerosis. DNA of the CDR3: TGTGCCAGTAGCCTCTCTGGAAACACCATATATTTT. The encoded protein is CASSLSGNTIYF.